This T cell receptor beta chain is from a study of blood T cell repertoires in COVID-19. Overall study context: Donors in the United States, Italy and Spain gave samples during acute or convalescent COVID-19. T cells, B-cell-depleted T cells, or PBMCs supplied cDNA or gDNA.

The CDR3 covers 15 residues. J lost 4 bases, V lost 3 bases, and 10 bases had no gene match. The germline V gene has CDR1 SGHNT and CDR2 YYREEE (reference sequence). Original methodology: Amplified reference gene primers provided the basis for estimating nucleated cell counts. The repertoire was sequenced with immunoSEQ multiplex PCR; TCRdb's copy has only in-frame clones and lacks some. V, J and clone size reflect that table, while D and trimming were determined from the DNA. This sample carries roughly 190,000 clones, around 83% of them seen once, and the ten largest clones take about 6.5%. V gene TRBV5-4 combines with J gene TRBJ2-7; TRBD1 aligns across 7 bases. Sequenced material: peripheral blood. The source of this sequence is a woman over 75 in a cohort sampled during active or convalescent COVID-19. The CDR3 loop is CASSSGTQGIYEQYF. The DNA of the CDR3 is TGTGCCAGCAGCTCCGGGACACAGGGGATTTACGAGCAGTACTTC.